This T cell receptor beta chain was identified during a study of blood T cell repertoires in COVID-19. At the level of the study: Acute and convalescent COVID-19 specimens originated in the United States, Italy and Spain. The analysed material was cDNA or gDNA that came from T cells, B-cell-depleted T cells, or PBMCs.

Clones were read by immunoSEQ multiplex PCR, and TCRdb kept only the in-frame ones, dropping some. The sample lists fewer than 250,000 clones; 83% were seen once. This CDR3 is 14 amino acids long. Trimming removed 3 bases at V and 3 bases at J, with 11 bases between. CDR1 and CDR2 (germline): SEHNR, FQNEAQ (reference sequence). Study members were between roughly 18 and 100 years old and lived in about two dozen US regions. Researchers sorted participants into cohorts using their self-reported clinical history. The clonotype was recovered from a woman in her forties or fifties who had been exposed to COVID-19. Sequencing used PBMCs or T cells enriched from blood (not recorded which). V gene TRBV7-9 combines with J gene TRBJ1-2; perhaps TRBD1 as D (5 bases). CDR3 region: CASSFQGIDYGYTF. For the CDR3, the DNA is TGTGCCAGCAGCTTTCAGGGAATAGACTATGGCTACACCTTC.